The 32 T cell receptor beta chains in this list originate from one sample, sequenced in a study of shared clonotypes between healthy human individuals. Some clones are missing from TCRdb's copy, which holds only in-frame ones; the method was immunoSEQ multiplex PCR. In the table there are around 1.6 million clones, 95% to 99% of which are singletons. The sequencing input was naive CD4+ T cells sorted from blood. Subset of the sample: CD45RA+ positively selected. These receptors originate from a man aged 25 to 40 in good health.

This clone was seen more than once but under ten times. CDR3 in amino acids: CASSEAYEQYF. The CDR3 nucleotides are TGTGCCAGCAGCGAAGCCTACGAGCAGTACTTC. The chain combines TRBV7-9 with TRBJ2-7; D unresolved. Looked up from germline, CDR1 is SEHNR and CDR2 is FQNEAQ (reference sequence). V gave up 5 bases and J gave up 2 bases, with 4 bases separating them. The CDR3 length is 11 residues. Using reference TRBV7-9 and TRBJ2-7 for the parts outside the CDR3, the full variable domain is DTGVSQNPRHKITKRGQNVTFRCDPISEHNRLYWYRQTLGQGPEFLTYFQNEAQLEKSRLLSDRFSAERPKGSFSTLEIQRTEQGDSAMYLCASSEAYEQYFGPGTRLTVT.

The V and J genes are TRBV5-6 and TRBJ2-3; D is ambiguous. The V gene's germline CDR1 is SGHDT and CDR2 YYEEEE. V was clipped by 1 base and J by 2 bases, with 11 bases between them. This CDR3 is 15 amino acids long. The CDR3 sequence: CASSLWRIVTDTQYF. CDR3 DNA sequence: TGTGCCAGCAGCTTGTGGCGGATTGTCACAGATACGCAGTATTTT.

The chain employs TRBV6-5 and TRBJ2-1, with 9 nucleotides matching TRBD1. The CDR3 consists of 15 residues. Trimming removed 6 bases from V and 7 bases from J; junction bases left unmatched: 10. CDR1 and CDR2 from the germline V gene are MNHEY and SVGAGI. In DNA, the CDR3 is TGTGCCAGCAGCCTGTACAGGGGGCAGGGTAATGAGCAGTTCTTC. This encodes CASSLYRGQGNEQFF.

The chain couples TRBV4-3 to TRBJ1-2; D remains ambiguous. Germline V gives CDR1 LGHNA, CDR2 YSLEER. V was pared by 5 bases and J by 4 bases, with 11 bases between. The CDR3 runs 13 residues. In nucleotides, the CDR3 is TGCGCCAGCAGCGGACCTTCCCTCTATGGCTACACCTTC. This translates into CASSGPSLYGYTF.

About this clone itself: Other nucleotide sequences in the sample specify the same CDR3. The chain has TRBV6-5 and TRBJ2-3; D is tentatively TRBD1 or TRBD2 (5 bases each). CDR3 length equals 15 residues. V lost 0 bases and J 4 bases, leaving 11 bases between the germline ends. CDR1 and CDR2 from the germline V gene are MNHEY and SVGAGI. CDR3 DNA: TGTGCCAGCAGTTACTCCGGCCAGGGAGCAGATACGCAGTATTTT. Residues: CASSYSGQGADTQYF.

The chain employs TRBV5-5 and TRBJ1-3, with 7 bases lining up with TRBD1. The CDR3 is 15 residues long. Germline CDR1 and CDR2: SGHKS and YYEKEE (reference sequence). V lost 3 bases to trimming and J lost 3 bases; unmatched junction nucleotides: 6. CDR3 sequence reads: CASSYRPGGGNTIYF. The DNA of the CDR3 is TGTGCCAGCAGCTACCGGCCAGGGGGTGGAAACACCATATATTTT.

The genes are TRBV9 and TRBJ2-1; TRBD2 matches at 7 bases. The junction had 22 bases not matched to a gene; V was cut back by 0 bases and J by 10 bases. The CDR3 length is 19 residues. Germline V gene data show CDR1 as SGDLS and CDR2 as YYNGEE. Here the CDR3 reads CASSVATGVPGLIPPEQFF. CDR3 bases: TGTGCCAGCAGCGTAGCTACGGGGGTCCCGGGACTAATACCCCCAGAGCAGTTCTTC. Together with reference TRBV9 and TRBJ2-1, the CDR3 gives the full variable domain: DSGVTQTPKHLITATGQRVTLRCSPRSGDLSVYWYQQSLDQGLQFLIQYYNGEERAKGNILERFSAQQFPDLHSELNLSSLELGDSALYFCASSVATGVPGLIPPEQFFGPGTRLTVL.

The rearrangement links TRBV27 to TRBJ1-2; 9 nucleotides agree with TRBD1. Germline CDR1 reads MNHEY; CDR2 reads SMNVEV (reference sequence). CDR3 length equals 15 residues. After removal of 0 bases from V and 4 bases from J, the junction contained 3 bases not matched to a gene. The CDR3 here is CASSLSGTGPYGYTF. The CDR3 DNA is TGTGCCAGCAGTTTATCCGGGACAGGGCCCTATGGCTACACCTTC.

V gene TRBV5-8 combines with J gene TRBJ2-6; D gene ambiguous. Trimming stripped 4 bases from V and 0 bases from J, with 5 bases between. Germline assignment: CDR1 SGHTS and CDR2 YDEGEE. This CDR3 is 14 amino acids long. CDR3 DNA: TGTGCCAGCAGCCGTTTCTCTGGGGCCAACGTCCTGACTTTC. This encodes CASSRFSGANVLTF.

This sequence joins TRBV5-1 and TRBJ2-7, with 8 bases matching TRBD2. The CDR3 runs to 16 residues. Germline V CDR1 and CDR2: SGHRS, YFSETQ. The J segment lost 0 bases and the V segment lost 2 bases, leaving 7 bases of the junction unmatched. The CDR3 spells CASSLAGDAGSYEQYF. As DNA, the CDR3 is TGCGCCAGCAGCTTAGCGGGAGACGCCGGCTCCTACGAGCAGTACTTC.

The V and J genes are TRBV18 and TRBJ1-3, with D uncertain. Germline V gives CDR1 KGHSH, CDR2 LQKENI. The CDR3 has 19 residues. V lost 3 bases and J lost 6, with 27 bases in between. The CDR3 loop is CASSPPRGGRNRDPNTIYF. The CDR3 nucleotides read TGTGCCAGCTCACCCCCCCGGGGAGGGCGGAATCGTGATCCAAACACCATATATTTT.

This sequence joins TRBV7-9 and TRBJ2-5, with TRBD2 as a possible D gene (7 bases). CDR3 size: 15 residues. With 3 bases removed from V and 5 bases from J, the gap between germline ends came to 16 bases. Per germline, CDR1 SEHNR and CDR2 FQNEAQ (reference sequence). CDR3 amino acids: CASSFARGAGETQYF. The CDR3 DNA sequence: TGTGCCAGCAGCTTCGCTCGGGGGGCTGGGGAGACCCAGTACTTC.

This chain connects TRBV19 to TRBJ2-3, with TRBD2 matching over 10 bases. V was clipped by 6 bases and J by 2 bases; unmatched bases: 5. The CDR3 runs 15 residues. Germline CDR1 LNHDA, CDR2 SQIVND (reference sequence). CDR3 sequence reads: CASRRTSGLTDTQYF. The CDR3, as DNA: TGTGCCAGTAGGAGGACTAGCGGACTCACAGATACGCAGTATTTT.

This rearrangement joins TRBV7-2 to TRBJ2-5, with unresolved D. The CDR3 is 12 amino acids. Germline CDR1 reads SGHTA; CDR2 reads FQGNSA. V shed 5 bases and J shed 5 bases, with 9 bases lying between them. This CDR3 is CASSRHAETQYF. Here the CDR3 DNA reads TGTGCCAGCAGCAGGCACGCCGAGACCCAGTACTTC. Using reference TRBV7-2 and TRBJ2-5 for the parts outside the CDR3, the full variable domain is GAGVSQSPSNKVTEKGKDVELRCDPISGHTALYWYRQSLGQGLEFLIYFQGNSAPDKSGLPSDRFSAERTGGSVSTLTIQRTQQEDSAVYLCASSRHAETQYFGPGTRLLVL.

In this sample, this clone turned up once. This chain links TRBV28 with TRBJ2-1; 9 bases line up with TRBD2. Germline V gene sequence: CDR1 MDHEN, CDR2 SYDVKM. The J segment lost 0 bases and the V segment lost 5 bases, leaving 14 bases of the junction unmatched. The CDR3 consists of 19 residues. The CDR3 sequence is CASSPLLGTSPNSYNEQFF. For the CDR3, the DNA is TGTGCCAGCAGTCCGCTTTTAGGGACTAGCCCAAACTCCTACAATGAGCAGTTCTTC. The full variable domain, its missing parts supplied by reference TRBV28 and TRBJ2-1, is DVKVTQSSRYLVKRTGEKVFLECVQDMDHENMFWYRQDPGLGLRLIYFSYDVKMKEKGDIPEGYSVSREKKERFSLILESASTNQTSMYLCASSPLLGTSPNSYNEQFFGPGTRLTVL.

With regard to this clone: The same CDR3 is also encoded by other DNA sequences in this sample. This chain connects TRBV5-4 to TRBJ2-3; no firm D call. CDR1 SGHNT and CDR2 YYREEE come from the germline V gene (reference sequence). This CDR3 has 14 residues. V gave up 0 bases and J gave up 2 bases, with 7 bases separating them. In nucleotides, the CDR3 is TGTGCCAGCAGCTTGGTGGGCTACACAGATACGCAGTATTTT. The encoded protein is CASSLVGYTDTQYF.

The chain recombines TRBV4-1 with TRBJ2-3; TRBD2 matches at 7 bases. J was trimmed by 4 bases and V by 3 bases; bases with no gene match: 16. The CDR3 contains 18 residues. The V gene's germline CDR1 is MGHRA and CDR2 YSYEKL. The CDR3: CASSQWEGAFSFSDTQYF. CDR3 DNA sequence: TGCGCCAGCAGCCAGTGGGAGGGTGCATTTTCTTTCTCAGATACGCAGTATTTT.

V is TRBV11-2 and J is TRBJ2-7, with D possibly TRBD1 on 5 matching bases. Trimming removed 1 base at V and 2 bases at J, with 12 bases between. Germline CDR1 reads SGHAT; CDR2 reads FQNNGV. This CDR3 comprises 15 residues. Written as DNA, the CDR3 is TGTGCCAGCAGCTTAGCGGGCCCAGGGCCCTACGAGCAGTACTTC. Translation gives CASSLAGPGPYEQYF.

The chain links TRBV7-8 to TRBJ2-1, with 13 bases that match TRBD2. Germline V lookup: CDR1 SGHVS, CDR2 FQNEAQ. The V and J ends lost 0 bases and 7 bases, in that order; junction bases with no gene match: 3. There are 16 residues in the CDR3. DNA of the CDR3: TGTGCCAGCAGCTTAGCCCGGACTAGCGGGAGTAATGAGCAGTTCTTC. Its protein is CASSLARTSGSNEQFF.

As for this clone: Different DNA sequences within this sample yield the same CDR3. The genes are TRBV2 and TRBJ2-5, with 7 bases lining up with TRBD1. The CDR3 consists of 14 residues. With 0 bases clipped from V and 5 bases from J, the junction kept 3 bases outside the gene matches. From germline, CDR1 is SNHLY and CDR2 FYNNEI. In DNA, the CDR3 is TGTGCCAGCAGTGAAGCGCTACAGGGGGAGACCCAGTACTTC. This gives the protein CASSEALQGETQYF. Variable domain in full (rest from reference TRBV2 and TRBJ2-5): EPEVTQTPSHQVTQMGQEVILRCVPISNHLYFYWYRQILGQKVEFLVSFYNNEISEKSEIFDDQFSVERPDGSNFTLKIRSTKLEDSAMYFCASSEALQGETQYFGPGTRLLVL.

This clone has only one observation. The V call is TRBV2, the J call TRBJ2-4; possible D gene TRBD1, 5 bases. The V gene lost 3 bases and the J gene lost 12 bases, with 18 bases spanning the gap. CDR3 length: 14 residues. CDR1 and CDR2 from the germline V gene are SNHLY and FYNNEI. CDR3 sequence: CASSEVVGRAHQYF. CDR3 coding DNA: TGTGCCAGCAGTGAGGTCGTGGGCAGGGCGCATCAGTACTTC.

The CDR3 DNA is TGTGCCACCGCGAGAGGGGGCATTAAGGAGACCCAGTACTTC. This translates into CATARGGIKETQYF. The gene calls are TRBV13 and TRBJ2-5; the match to TRBD1 covers 7 bases. V trimming: 10 bases; J trimming: 5 bases; junction bases outside the gene matches: 13. The CDR3 runs 14 residues. Germline CDR1 and CDR2: PRHDT and FYEKMQ (reference sequence).

This sequence joins TRBV4-1 and TRBJ1-1, with D unclear. Germline CDR1 MGHRA, CDR2 YSYEKL. The V gene lost 2 bases and the J gene lost 7 bases, with 8 bases spanning the gap. This CDR3 has 12 amino acids. This chain's CDR3 is CASSQLGHEAFF. The CDR3, as DNA: TGCGCCAGCAGCCAACTGGGCCATGAAGCTTTCTTT.

The chain links TRBV7-9 to TRBJ1-5; tentative D call: TRBD1 (6 bases). The V gene lost 5 bases and the J gene lost 3 bases, with 14 bases spanning the gap. This CDR3 spans 15 amino acids. Germline CDR1 and CDR2: SEHNR and FQNEAQ (reference sequence). CDR3 in amino acids: CASSDDGGFNQPQHF. Here the CDR3 DNA reads TGTGCCAGCAGCGACGATGGGGGCTTCAATCAGCCCCAGCATTTT.

The rearrangement links TRBV18 to TRBJ1-3; D unresolved. Germline CDR1 is KGHSH and CDR2 is LQKENI. The CDR3 is made up of 17 amino acids. V lost 3 bases and J 0 bases, leaving 15 bases between the germline ends. CDR3: CASSPEQAASSGNTIYF. The CDR3 DNA reads TGTGCCAGCTCACCGGAGCAGGCAGCCAGCTCTGGAAACACCATATATTTT.

J is TRBJ2-7 and V is TRBV6-5, with 8 bases identical to TRBD1. The ends lost 0 bases at V and 2 bases at J; junction bases unmatched: 6. Germline V CDR1 and CDR2: MNHEY, SVGAGI. This CDR3 region has 16 residues. CDR3 residues: CASSYSLRGLPYEQYF. In nucleotides, the CDR3 is TGTGCCAGCAGTTACTCCCTCAGGGGGCTCCCCTACGAGCAGTACTTC.

This rearrangement joins TRBV9 to TRBJ2-5, with 11 bases matching TRBD1. The CDR3 is 14 amino acids. V shed 8 bases and J 4 bases; nucleotides not matched to a gene: 7. In germline, CDR1 is SGDLS, CDR2 YYNGEE. Here the CDR3 reads CASAGTGGGETQYF. Written as DNA, the CDR3 is TGTGCCAGTGCCGGGACAGGGGGTGGAGAGACCCAGTACTTC.

The chain carries TRBV29-1 and TRBJ2-7; D is uncertain. Deletions cut 0 bases from V and 5 bases from J, with 5 bases between. CDR3 length: 11 residues. The germline gives CDR1 SQVTM, CDR2 ANQGSEA. Here the CDR3 reads CSVEEEHEQYF. In nucleotides, the CDR3 is TGCAGCGTTGAAGAAGAACACGAGCAGTACTTC.

This chain joins TRBV27 and TRBJ2-7; 10 positions agree with TRBD2. The germline V gene encodes CDR1 MNHEY and CDR2 SMNVEV (reference sequence). The V segment lost 2 bases and the J segment 5 bases; nucleotides outside the gene matches: 12. The CDR3 length is 17 residues. CDR3 coding DNA: TGTGCCAGCAGTTTAGCCAATCCGGGACTAGCGCCGGACGAGCAGTACTTC. Its translation is CASSLANPGLAPDEQYF.

This rearrangement joins TRBV28 to TRBJ1-1; D unresolved. The germline V gene encodes CDR1 MDHEN and CDR2 SYDVKM. The CDR3 sequence is 14 residues long. Trimming left V 7 bases short and J 3 bases short, with 15 bases between. The DNA for the CDR3 is TGTGCCAGCACCCCGGTAGCGTACGACACTGAAGCTTTCTTT. This sequence encodes CASTPVAYDTEAFF.

This clone was recorded only once. The V gene is TRBV27, the J gene TRBJ2-5, with D uncertain. Trimming stripped 5 bases from V and 7 bases from J, with 8 bases between. CDR3 length: 11 residues. Germline CDR1 and CDR2: MNHEY and SMNVEV (reference sequence). The CDR3 region is CASSAGGTQYF. The CDR3, as DNA: TGTGCCAGCAGTGCCGGCGGGACCCAGTACTTC.

V is TRBV5-1 and J is TRBJ2-2; D is uncertain. Germline V gene sequence: CDR1 SGHRS, CDR2 YFSETQ. The CDR3 runs to 15 residues. The V end was cut by 1 base, the J end by 3 bases, with 10 bases between. The CDR3 bases are TGCGCCAGCAGCTTGATCGGCAGAGACACCGGGGAGCTGTTTTTT. As protein: CASSLIGRDTGELFF.